This T cell receptor beta chain was observed in a study of blood T cell repertoires in COVID-19. Losses at the gene ends were 3 bases for V and 10 bases for J; bases not matched to a gene: 20. The CDR3 contains 18 residues. Germline lookup yields CDR1 SGHRS and CDR2 YFSETQ. Profiled with immunoSEQ multiplex PCR; TCRdb holds only in-frame clones, not every one. The table includes some 190,000 clones, about 80% detected once. The TCR was taken from an older woman with COVID-19, enrolled during active disease. Material: peripheral blood. The J gene is TRBJ2-1, the V gene TRBV5-1, with 9 bases that match TRBD1. Here the CDR3 reads CASSSLIGPGQGNKEQFF. In nucleotides, the CDR3 is TGCGCCAGCAGCTCGTTAATAGGTCCGGGACAGGGTAATAAGGAGCAGTTCTTC.